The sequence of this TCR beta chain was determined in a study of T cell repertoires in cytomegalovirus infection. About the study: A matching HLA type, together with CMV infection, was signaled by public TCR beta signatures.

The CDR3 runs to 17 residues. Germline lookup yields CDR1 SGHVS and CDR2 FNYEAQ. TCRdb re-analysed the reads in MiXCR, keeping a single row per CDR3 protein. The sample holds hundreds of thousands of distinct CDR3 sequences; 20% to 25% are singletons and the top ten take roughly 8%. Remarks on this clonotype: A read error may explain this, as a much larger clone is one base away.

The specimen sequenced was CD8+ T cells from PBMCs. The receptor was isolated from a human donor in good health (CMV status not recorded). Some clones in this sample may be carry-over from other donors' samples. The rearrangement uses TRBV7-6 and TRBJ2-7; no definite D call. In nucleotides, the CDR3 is TGTGCCAACAGCCCCCAAGGGCCTCGGACCTTGGGCTACGAGCAGTACTTC. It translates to CANSPQGPRTLGYEQYF.